This TCR beta chain was captured by sequencing in a study of coeliac disease. TCRdb's copy holds only in-frame clones and misses some; the assay was immunoSEQ multiplex PCR. The repertoire consists of 4,000 to 5,000 clones, with 62% occurring once and the leading ten covering roughly 7.8%. CDR3 size: 17 residues. The J segment lost 0 bases and the V segment lost 1 base, leaving 9 bases of the junction unmatched. Germline V gives CDR1 SEHNR, CDR2 FQNEAQ (reference sequence). The clonotype originates from a woman younger than 35 with active celiac disease. V gene TRBV7-9 combines with J gene TRBJ2-7; 7 bases align to TRBD2. Input material: intraepithelial lymphocytes from the gut. The CDR3 protein is CASSLVVESGASYEQYF. The CDR3 nucleotides are TGTGCCAGCAGCTTAGTTGTGGAAAGCGGGGCCTCCTACGAGCAGTACTTC.